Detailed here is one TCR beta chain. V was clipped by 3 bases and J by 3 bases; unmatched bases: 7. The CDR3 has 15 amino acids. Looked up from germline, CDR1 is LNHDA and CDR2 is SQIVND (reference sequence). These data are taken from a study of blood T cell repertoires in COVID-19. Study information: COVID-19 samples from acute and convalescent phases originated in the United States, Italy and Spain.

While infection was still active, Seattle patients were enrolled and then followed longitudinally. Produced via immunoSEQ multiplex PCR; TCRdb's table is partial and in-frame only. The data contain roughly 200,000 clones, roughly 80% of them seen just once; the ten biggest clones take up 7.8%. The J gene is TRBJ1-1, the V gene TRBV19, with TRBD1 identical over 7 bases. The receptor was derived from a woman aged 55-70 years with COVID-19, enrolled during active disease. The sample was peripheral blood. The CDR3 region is CASSMVPQGDTEAFF. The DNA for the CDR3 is TGTGCCAGTAGTATGGTTCCCCAGGGGGACACTGAAGCTTTCTTT.